Shown below are 14 T cell receptor beta chains from a single sample sequenced in a study of blood T cells in healthy people across ages. PCR was performed a second time for about 7 to 11 cycles using a sample-barcoded 5' primer and a J-beta primer mix. From the 5' RACE reads, TCRdb called clonotypes with MiXCR, one entry per CDR3 protein. The table includes over a million distinct CDR3 sequences, roughly 43% detected once. The sequenced material came from blood. All receptors derive from a woman aged 18-30 years in good health.

The rearrangement joins TRBV28 to TRBJ2-1; D may be TRBD1 or TRBD2 (5 bases each). Germline loops: CDR1 MDHEN, CDR2 SYDVKM. This CDR3 is built from 17 residues. V shed 2 bases and J shed 6 bases, with 20 bases lying between them. CDR3 nucleotide sequence: TGTGCCAGCAGTTTAAGTAGGCCCGACGGGGCCCCCAATGAGCAGTTCTTC. Its protein is CASSLSRPDGAPNEQFF. The whole variable domain, filled in from reference TRBV28 and TRBJ2-1, reads DVKVTQSSRYLVKRTGEKVFLECVQDMDHENMFWYRQDPGLGLRLIYFSYDVKMKEKGDIPEGYSVSREKKERFSLILESASTNQTSMYLCASSLSRPDGAPNEQFFGPGTRLTVL.

This clonotype was observed a few times. The chain is built from TRBV12-3 or TRBV12-4 and TRBJ2-1, with a tentative D call TRBD2 (6 bases). This CDR3 spans 13 amino acids. V lost 8 bases to trimming and J lost 5 bases, with 13 bases between them. CDR3 nucleotide sequence: TGTGCCAGCCTCTCGTCGGGGGACAATGAGCAGTTCTTC. It yields the protein CASLSSGDNEQFF.

In this sample, this clonotype turned up a few times. J is TRBJ2-5 and V is TRBV10-3; a weak D match, TRBD2 (5 bases). Trimming removed 2 bases at V and 11 bases at J, with 21 bases between. The germline V gene has CDR1 ENHRY and CDR2 SYGVKD. The CDR3 consists of 15 residues. CDR3 residues: CAISEGLPVVNEQYF. CDR3 in DNA: TGTGCCATCAGTGAGGGACTCCCGGTGGTCAATGAGCAGTACTTC.

V is TRBV30 and J is TRBJ1-5; 9 positions agree with TRBD1. CDR1 and CDR2 from the germline V gene are GTSNPN and SVGIG (reference sequence). The CDR3 has 15 amino acids. The trim removed 2 bases at V and 4 bases at J, leaving 6 bases unmatched. Written as DNA, the CDR3 is TGTGCCTGGAGTATGTGGACAGGGGTGAATCAGCCCCAGCATTTT. This translates into CAWSMWTGVNQPQHF.

This chain uses TRBV4-1 with TRBJ2-1; D remains unclear. V was pared by 1 base and J by 9 bases, with 13 bases between. The CDR3 totals 14 residues. Germline V CDR1 and CDR2: MGHRA, YSYEKL. CDR3 nucleotide sequence: TGCGCCAGCAGCCAAGTCCTCCCGTACGGTGAGCAGTTCTTC. Residues: CASSQVLPYGEQFF.

The CDR3 region has the DNA TGTGCCAGCAAGGAGGGGGCCCTGAACTATGGCTACACCTTC. It specifies CASKEGALNYGYTF. The chain is built from TRBV12-3 or TRBV12-4 and TRBJ1-2; TRBD1 agrees at 7 bases. This CDR3 region has 14 residues. The V segment lost 7 bases and the J segment 2 bases; nucleotides outside the gene matches: 7.

This clonotype was picked up one time. The CDR3 is CASSQEPAIEQYF. The CDR3, as DNA: TGTGCCAGCAGCCAAGAACCGGCTATCGAGCAGTACTTC. The rearrangement uses TRBV11-2 and TRBJ2-5; D is ambiguous. Judging by the DNA end, TRBJ2-7 fits better; the J call may be wrong. Germline assignment: CDR1 SGHAT and CDR2 FQNNGV. CDR3 size: 13 residues.

This chain links TRBV25-1 with TRBJ2-5, with 14 bases lining up with TRBD2. The J call may not be correct, given that the DNA end is closer to TRBJ2-7. Looked up from germline, CDR1 is MGHDK and CDR2 is SYGVNS. This CDR3 is 18 amino acids long. CDR3 residues: CASSAYGTSGSPSYEQYF. The CDR3 DNA reads TGTGCCAGCAGTGCTTACGGGACTAGCGGGAGTCCGTCCTACGAGCAGTACTTC.

This clonotype was counted many times. Germline and junction disagree at one end, which may indicate a read error. V and J are TRBV5-1 and TRBJ2-1; the D gene is possibly TRBD1 (6 bases). Germline-derived CDR1 and CDR2 are SGHRS and YFSETQ. The CDR3 extends over 14 amino acids. CDR3 region: CASSLGGIYNEQFF. The CDR3 DNA is TGTGCCAGCAGCTTAGGGGGAATCTACAATGAGCAGTTCTTC.

Concerning this clonotype itself: The junction differs from germline at one of its ends, possibly a read error. This chain connects TRBV10-3 to TRBJ1-6; the D is unclear. CDR3 size: 17 residues. Germline CDR1 and CDR2: ENHRY and SYGVKD. CDR3 sequence reads: CAISESWRDTYKSPLHF. The CDR3 bases are TGTGCCATCAGTGAGTCCTGGCGCGACACCTATAAGTCACCCCTCCACTTT.

This clonotype was recorded a few times. This chain joins TRBV7-2 and TRBJ2-7, with a possible D match to TRBD2 (6 bases). This CDR3 has 14 residues. V was pared by 2 bases and J by 5 bases, with 13 bases between. Germline assignment: CDR1 SGHTA and CDR2 FQGNSA. The CDR3 sequence is CASSLLGLSDEQYF. DNA for the CDR3: TGTGCCAGCAGCTTACTAGGACTATCCGACGAGCAGTACTTC.

There are a few counts of this clonotype. The V call is TRBV20-1, the J call TRBJ2-1; D is uncertain. Germline values: CDR1 DFQATT, CDR2 SNEGSKA (reference sequence). V was cut by 1 base and J by 7 bases, with 5 bases left in between. This CDR3 spans 11 amino acids. CDR3 in DNA: TGCAGTGCTAGAGGCAGAAATGAGCAGTTCTTC. This translates into CSARGRNEQFF.

The chain joins TRBV6-5 to TRBJ2-7; D call uncertain. CDR3 length: 15 residues. The germline V gene encodes CDR1 MNHEY and CDR2 SVGAGI. The V and J ends lost 4 bases and 4 bases respectively, with 17 bases between them. The DNA for the CDR3 is TGTGCCAGCAGTTCCTTCGGCGGAGCCGGGTACGAGCAGTACTTC. It yields the protein CASSSFGGAGYEQYF.

This clonotype was detected a few times. V gene TRBV27 combines with J gene TRBJ2-3; D may correspond to TRBD1 or TRBD2 (5 bases each). Trimming shortened V by 5 bases and J by 0 bases, and 15 bases separated the two germline ends. The CDR3 loop spans 16 amino acids. CDR1 is MNHEY, CDR2 SMNVEV, per germline (reference sequence). CDR3 sequence (DNA): TGTGCCAGCAGTCCAGGGACGGTCGCTAGCACAGATACGCAGTATTTT. Translating it yields CASSPGTVASTDTQYF.